This T cell receptor beta chain stems from a study of cytomegalovirus exposure and HLA in healthy donors. Points from the study as a whole: The study flagged about 160 TCR beta chains as cytomegalovirus-associated. For most TCR beta V segments, an earlier analysis put the productive rate at about 90% or about 30% of the time. Among CMV-associated TCR beta chains, most appeared HLA-restricted in a later analysis. Reportedly, diagnosis of cytomegalovirus status by the classifier showed high specificity and sensitivity.

Primers: 60 Vbeta forward and 13 Jbeta reverse. The method was immunoSEQ multiplex PCR; TCRdb's version includes in-frame clones alone and lacks a portion of them. Among some 120,000 clones listed, around 75% were seen once. With regard to this clone: Its cognate antigen is unknown.

The CDR3 has 15 amino acids. Germline V gene data show CDR1 as SQVTM and CDR2 as ANQGSEA. V lost 1 base and J lost 3, with 15 bases in between. Sequenced: PBMCs. This clonotype originated in a woman aged 40 to 55 in good health and CMV-seropositive. This chain uses TRBV29-1 with TRBJ1-1; possible D gene TRBD1, 5 bases. CDR3 sequence: CSVEGPGGVDTEAFF. CDR3 nucleotides: TGCAGCGTTGAAGGACCCGGGGGGGTCGACACTGAAGCTTTCTTT.